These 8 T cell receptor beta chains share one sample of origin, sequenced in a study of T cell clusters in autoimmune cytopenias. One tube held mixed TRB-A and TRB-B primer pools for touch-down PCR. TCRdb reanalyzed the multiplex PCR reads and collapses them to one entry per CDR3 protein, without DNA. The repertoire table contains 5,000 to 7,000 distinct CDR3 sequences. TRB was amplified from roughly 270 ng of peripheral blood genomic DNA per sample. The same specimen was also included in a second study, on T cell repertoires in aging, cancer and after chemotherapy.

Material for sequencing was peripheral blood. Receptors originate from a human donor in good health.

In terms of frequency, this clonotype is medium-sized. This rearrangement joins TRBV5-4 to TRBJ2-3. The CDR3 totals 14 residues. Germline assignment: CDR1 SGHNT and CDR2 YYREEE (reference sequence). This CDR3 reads CASSLTRRTDTQYF.

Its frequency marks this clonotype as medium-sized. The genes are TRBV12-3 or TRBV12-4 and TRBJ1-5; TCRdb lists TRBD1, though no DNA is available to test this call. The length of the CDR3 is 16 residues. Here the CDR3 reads CASSLARDRRNQPQHF.

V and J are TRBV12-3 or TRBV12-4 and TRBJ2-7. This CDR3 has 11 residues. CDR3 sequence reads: CASSLNAETDF.

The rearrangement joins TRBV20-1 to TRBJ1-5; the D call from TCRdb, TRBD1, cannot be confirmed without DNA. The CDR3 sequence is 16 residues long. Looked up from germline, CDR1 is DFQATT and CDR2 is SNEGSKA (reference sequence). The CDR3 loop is CSASSFQGAGNQPQHF.

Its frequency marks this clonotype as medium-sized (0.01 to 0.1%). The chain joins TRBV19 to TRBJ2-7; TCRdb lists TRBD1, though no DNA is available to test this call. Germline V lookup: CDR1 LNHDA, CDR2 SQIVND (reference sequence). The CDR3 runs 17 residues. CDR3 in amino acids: CASSIRAGTESSYEQYF.

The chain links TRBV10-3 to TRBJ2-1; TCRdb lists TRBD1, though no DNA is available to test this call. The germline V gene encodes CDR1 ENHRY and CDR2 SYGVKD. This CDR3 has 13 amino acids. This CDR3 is CAITSDRDNEQFF.

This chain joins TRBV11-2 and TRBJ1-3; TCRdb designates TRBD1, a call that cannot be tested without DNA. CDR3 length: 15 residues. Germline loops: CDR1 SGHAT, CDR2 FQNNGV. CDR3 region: CASSLAHRRGNTIYF.

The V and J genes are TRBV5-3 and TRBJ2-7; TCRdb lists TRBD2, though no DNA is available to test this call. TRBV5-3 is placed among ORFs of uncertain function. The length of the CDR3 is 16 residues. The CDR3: CARSLESGGIKYEQYF.